Below, one TCR beta chain is given with its context. This entry comes from a study of blood T cell repertoires in COVID-19. Method: immunoSEQ multiplex PCR; TCRdb's copy keeps in-frame clones and lacks some. Among 100,000 to 150,000 clones listed, 85% to 90% were seen once. The germline gives CDR1 SGHRS, CDR2 YFSETQ. V gave up 7 bases and J gave up 1 base; unmatched junction bases: 13. The CDR3 sequence is 19 residues long. Sample: peripheral blood. This clonotype originated in a man between 65 and 85 years old with active COVID-19. J is TRBJ2-2 and V is TRBV5-1, with 13 bases lining up with TRBD2. The CDR3 sequence is CASRSQLAGGPQNTGELFF. CDR3 nucleotide sequence: TGCGCCAGCCGTTCCCAACTAGCGGGAGGGCCTCAGAACACCGGGGAGCTGTTTTTT.